This T cell receptor (beta chain) originates from a study of T cells in Graves' hyperthyroidism and ophthalmopathy. Amplified regions were TCR beta CDR3 sequences from RNA transcripts. The HTBI primer set was used in a first-round RT-PCR of the TCR CDR3. TCRdb re-called the multiplex PCR reads through MiXCR, storing one row per CDR3 protein. The data show around 200,000 distinct CDR3 sequences, about 18% seen once. V lost 1 base and J 5 bases, leaving 15 bases between the germline ends. CDR1 and CDR2 (germline): SGHTA, FQGNSA. This CDR3 is built from 15 residues. The chain combines TRBV7-2 with TRBJ2-7; weak D call: TRBD2 (7 bases). The TCR originated in a man aged 40-49 years with Graves' hyperthyroidism. Sequenced input: blood. CDR3 sequence: CASSLVPGGRNEQYF. CDR3 nucleotides: TGTGCCAGCAGCTTAGTACCCGGGGGGCGCAACGAGCAGTACTTC. The full variable domain, its missing parts supplied by reference TRBV7-2 and TRBJ2-7, is GAGVSQSPSNKVTEKGKDVELRCDPISGHTALYWYRQSLGQGLEFLIYFQGNSAPDKSGLPSDRFSAERTGGSVSTLTIQRTQQEDSAVYLCASSLVPGGRNEQYFGPGTRLTVT.